This TCR beta chain came from a study of blood T cells in healthy people across ages. Findings and caveats of the study: The donors' CMV status was not determined, possibly confounding changes in expanded clonotypes. Versus aged donors, long-lived donors had higher diversity and more naive CD4+ cells.

This CDR3 is 15 amino acids long. Germline CDR1 and CDR2: SGHTA and FQGNSA. V was clipped by 5 bases and J by 11 bases, with 22 bases between them. For the second PCR, which ran for roughly 7 to 11 cycles, a sample-barcoded 5' primer and a J-beta primer mix were used. No fewer than 3 million CDR3-containing paired-end reads came from each sample. A single record per CDR3 protein comes from TCRdb applying MiXCR to the 5' RACE reads. The sample carries 800,000 to 900,000 distinct CDR3 sequences, approximately 59% recorded once. With regard to this clonotype: Its antigen is unidentified.

The receptor was derived from a man aged 25-40 years in good health. The specimen was blood. This chain uses TRBV7-2 with TRBJ1-5, with D uncertain. The CDR3 nucleotides are TGTGCCAGCAGCCCTCTGGGAGGGCTCGGGGAGACCCAGCATTTT. It specifies CASSPLGGLGETQHF.